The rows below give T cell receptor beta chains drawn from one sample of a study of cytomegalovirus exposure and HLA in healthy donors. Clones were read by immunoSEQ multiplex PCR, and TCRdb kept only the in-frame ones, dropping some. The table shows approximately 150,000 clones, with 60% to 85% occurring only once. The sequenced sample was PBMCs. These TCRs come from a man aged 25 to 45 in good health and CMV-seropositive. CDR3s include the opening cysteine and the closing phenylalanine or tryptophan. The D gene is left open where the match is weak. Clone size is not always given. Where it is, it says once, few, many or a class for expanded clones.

CAWTGENNQPQHF,TGTGCCTGGACAGGGGAGAACAATCAGCCCCAGCATTTT,.,.,TRBV30,TRBJ1-5
CASSRGRQETQYF,TGTGCCAGCAGCCGGGGGAGACAAGAGACCCAGTACTTC,.,.,TRBV7-6,TRBJ2-5
CASSLSRQGNTGELFF,TGTGCCAGCAGTTTATCGAGACAGGGGAACACCGGGGAGCTGTTTTTT,TRBD1,.,TRBV27,TRBJ2-2
CASSYTGYNPYGYTF,TGTGCCAGCAGTTATACAGGCTACAATCCCTATGGCTACACCTTC,.,.,TRBV27,TRBJ1-2
CASSQEETQYF,TGTGCCAGCAGCCAGGAAGAGACCCAGTACTTC,.,.,TRBV28,TRBJ2-5
CASSPAGHNYEQYF,TGTGCCAGCAGCCCAGCGGGACACAACTACGAGCAGTACTTC,.,.,TRBV7-2,TRBJ2-7
CASSLAGGSLAFF,TGCGCCAGCAGCTTGGCGGGGGGTTCCTTGGCTTTCTTT,.,few,TRBV5-1,TRBJ1-1
CASRQAGTGELNIQYF,TGTGCCAGCAGGCAAGCCGGGACAGGGGAATTAAACATTCAGTACTTC,TRBD1,.,TRBV28,TRBJ2-4
CASSLNRPPGGSESYNSPLHF,TGTGCCAGCAGCTTAAATCGACCCCCCGGGGGAAGTGAGTCCTATAATTCACCCCTCCACTTT,.,.,TRBV7-3,TRBJ1-6
CASSPRTANTEAFF,TGTGCCAGCTCACCGAGGACAGCGAACACTGAAGCTTTCTTT,.,.,TRBV18,TRBJ1-1
CASGLAERVQPQHF,TGTGCTAGTGGTTTGGCCGAGAGGGTTCAGCCCCAGCATTTT,.,.,TRBV12-5,TRBJ1-5
CASSYWTSGGMTYEQYF,TGTGCCAGCAGCTATTGGACTAGCGGGGGGATGACCTACGAGCAGTACTTC,TRBD2,.,TRBV7-2,TRBJ2-7
CAWTGGLGQFF,TGTGCCTGGACTGGGGGGTTGGGGCAGTTCTTC,.,.,TRBV30,TRBJ2-1
CASSLEAQGANSPLHF,TGTGCCAGCAGCTTGGAGGCGCAGGGGGCCAATTCACCCCTCCACTTT,TRBD1,.,TRBV5-4,TRBJ1-6
CASSFLMNTEAFF,TGTGCCAGCAGCTTTCTTATGAACACTGAAGCTTTCTTT,.,.,TRBV7-9,TRBJ1-1
CASDPGQGVGEQFF,TGCGCCAGCGACCCGGGACAGGGGGTTGGTGAGCAGTTCTTC,TRBD1,once,TRBV5-1,TRBJ2-1
CASSIGEVYEQFF,TGTGCCAGTAGTATAGGTGAGGTCTATGAGCAGTTCTTC,.,.,TRBV19,TRBJ2-1
CASSLDGGVGDTQYF,TGTGCCAGCAGCTTGGACGGGGGGGTAGGAGATACGCAGTATTTT,TRBD2,.,TRBV5-6,TRBJ2-3
CASSSWSGNYGYTF,TGTGCCAGCAGTTCTTGGTCGGGGAACTATGGCTACACCTTC,.,.,TRBV28,TRBJ1-2
CASSPGTGFNEQFF,TGTGCCAGCAGCCCCGGGACAGGGTTCAATGAGCAGTTCTTC,TRBD1,.,TRBV28,TRBJ2-1
CASRTGQGPYEQYF,TGTGCCAGCAGGACGGGACAGGGTCCATACGAGCAGTACTTC,TRBD1,.,TRBV6-5,TRBJ2-7
CASSQDSGYNEQFF,TGCGCCAGCAGCCAAGATTCCGGCTACAATGAGCAGTTCTTC,.,once,TRBV4-3,TRBJ2-1
CASRQVNTDTQYF,TGTGCCAGCAGACAGGTTAACACAGATACGCAGTATTTT,.,few,TRBV25-1,TRBJ2-3
CASSGDRASSYEQYF,TGTGCCAGCAGTGGGGACAGGGCGAGCTCCTACGAGCAGTACTTC,TRBD1,few,TRBV25-1,TRBJ2-7
CASSLVRAEAFF,TGTGCCAGCAGCTTAGTGAGGGCTGAAGCTTTCTTT,.,few,TRBV11-2,TRBJ1-1